The entry that follows covers one T cell receptor beta chain sequence. This sample is drawn from a study of graft-versus-host responses after intestinal transplantation. The protocol was immunoSEQ multiplex PCR, while the TCRdb copy is restricted to in-frame clones and leaves out a portion. Of about 19,000 clones listed, approximately 39% are singletons. V dropped 6 bases and J dropped 1 base, with 3 bases sitting between them. This CDR3 spans 11 amino acids. CDR1 is MDHEN and CDR2 is SYDVKM in the germline V gene. This chain uses TRBV28 with TRBJ2-5; unclear D gene. The sequence came from a human patient who was an organ donor for intestinal transplantation. Specimen: alloreactive CD4+ T cells from a mixed lymphocyte reaction culture, collected before transplantation. The subset was: CFSE-low proliferating T cells sorted from approximately 6-day pre-transplant mixed lymphocyte reaction (GvH or HvG direction). CDR3 sequence: CASRVQETQYF. For the CDR3, the DNA is TGTGCCAGCAGGGTCCAAGAGACCCAGTACTTC.